Below, 13 T cell receptor beta chains from the same sample are listed, as sequenced in a study of CD4 T cells in relation to SARS-CoV-2 and coronaviruses. Clones were read by immunoSEQ multiplex PCR, and TCRdb kept only the in-frame ones, dropping some. The repertoire has more than 30,000 clones, 70% to 90% of them found once; the top ten carry 3% to 3.5%. Specimen: memory CD4+ T cells from PBMCs. The origin of the receptors is an adult with COVID-19.

The CDR3 sequence: CASSLDRGQPQHF. The CDR3 DNA reads TGTGCCAGCAGCCTCGACAGGGGACAGCCCCAGCATTTT. The chain has TRBV7-9 and TRBJ1-5, with 8 bases that match TRBD1. CDR1 SEHNR and CDR2 FQNEAQ come from the germline V gene (reference sequence). V lost 5 bases, J lost 7 bases, and 4 bases stayed unmatched. CDR3 size: 13 residues.

V and J are TRBV7-2 and TRBJ2-5, with a tentative D call TRBD2 (6 bases). The CDR3 has 15 residues. Between the trimmed V and J ends, which lost 1 base and 0 bases, there was a span of 9 bases. Germline CDR1 SGHTA, CDR2 FQGNSA. CDR3 loop: CASSLGSGDQETQYF. The CDR3 DNA sequence: TGTGCCAGCAGCTTAGGTTCGGGGGACCAAGAGACCCAGTACTTC.

The chain employs TRBV28 and TRBJ2-4; D remains unclear. The CDR3 loop spans 15 amino acids. The germline gives CDR1 MDHEN, CDR2 SYDVKM. V dropped 3 bases and J dropped 2 bases, with 11 bases sitting between them. CDR3 nucleotide sequence: TGTGCCAGCAGTTTGGCTGGGATTACCAAAAACATTCAGTACTTC. Translating it yields CASSLAGITKNIQYF.

This clone was detected only once. This chain joins TRBV2 and TRBJ2-5; D is unresolved. Germline-derived CDR1 and CDR2 are SNHLY and FYNNEI. Between the trimmed V and J ends, which lost 6 bases and 0 bases, there was a span of 11 bases. CDR3 size: 14 residues. The chain's CDR3 is CASSPRSNQETQYF. The CDR3 nucleotides are TGTGCCAGCAGCCCGAGGTCCAACCAAGAGACCCAGTACTTC.

The chain carries TRBV10-3 and TRBJ2-2; 9 bases line up with TRBD1. V was clipped by 0 bases and J by 4 bases; unmatched bases: 3. There are 16 residues in the CDR3. The germline V gene encodes CDR1 ENHRY and CDR2 SYGVKD. CDR3 nucleotides: TGTGCCATCAGTGAGTCGGGGGACAGGGCCACCGGGGAGCTGTTTTTT. This sequence encodes CAISESGDRATGELFF.

This clone was seen a single time. The V call is TRBV2, the J call TRBJ2-3, with a weak D call TRBD1 (5 bases). Germline CDR1 and CDR2: SNHLY and FYNNEI. The CDR3 extends over 13 amino acids. V shed 3 bases and J shed 2 bases, with 6 bases lying between them. This CDR3 is CASSDRATDTQYF. The CDR3 DNA follows: TGTGCCAGCAGTGACAGGGCCACAGATACGCAGTATTTT.

The chain employs TRBV24-1 and TRBJ2-3, with TRBD2 matching 8 bases. The V gene end was trimmed by 5 bases and the J gene end by 3 bases; junction bases not matched to a gene: 3. The germline V gene has CDR1 KGHDR and CDR2 SFDVKD. This CDR3 region has 14 residues. The DNA of the CDR3 is TGTGCCACCAGTGGGGCTAGCGGGACAGATACGCAGTATTTT. This sequence encodes CATSGASGTDTQYF.

The genes are TRBV13 and TRBJ2-7; perhaps TRBD1 as D (5 bases). Germline V gives CDR1 PRHDT, CDR2 FYEKMQ (reference sequence). V was trimmed by 3 bases and J by 1 base, leaving 16 bases between them. This CDR3 has 16 amino acids. The CDR3 is CASSFTGTGPSYEQYF. For the CDR3, the DNA is TGTGCCAGCAGCTTTACTGGCACAGGCCCGTCCTACGAGCAGTACTTC.

This chain connects TRBV4-1 to TRBJ2-7; 8 nucleotides align to TRBD1. The V segment lost 1 base and the J segment 0 bases; nucleotides outside the gene matches: 5. The CDR3 covers 16 residues. CDR1 MGHRA and CDR2 YSYEKL come from the germline V gene. CDR3 sequence reads: CASSQAGTGYSYEQYF. The CDR3 DNA follows: TGCGCCAGCAGCCAAGCCGGGACAGGATACTCCTACGAGCAGTACTTC.

The rearrangement joins TRBV10-3 to TRBJ2-3; D uncertain. CDR1 and CDR2 from the germline V gene are ENHRY and SYGVKD. CDR3 length equals 14 residues. V lost 0 bases, J lost 0 bases, and 4 bases lay in between. The CDR3 here is CAISESRSTDTQYF. In DNA, the CDR3 is TGTGCCATCAGTGAGTCGAGGAGCACAGATACGCAGTATTTT.

The chain recombines TRBV14 with TRBJ2-7; 8 nucleotides agree with TRBD2. This CDR3 spans 16 amino acids. V lost 4 bases to trimming and J lost 6 bases; unmatched junction nucleotides: 14. Germline CDR1 and CDR2: SGHDN and FVKESK. CDR3 region: CASSPWGSGTISEQYF. DNA for the CDR3: TGTGCCAGCAGCCCCTGGGGTAGCGGGACAATTTCCGAGCAGTACTTC.

This chain links TRBV20-1 with TRBJ2-7; 7 bases match TRBD2. The CDR3 extends over 14 amino acids. V gave up 3 bases and J gave up 4 bases; unmatched junction bases: 9. The V gene's germline CDR1 is DFQATT and CDR2 SNEGSKA (reference sequence). This CDR3 reads CSASPSSGWYEQYF. Here the CDR3 DNA reads TGCAGTGCTAGTCCTTCTAGCGGTTGGTACGAGCAGTACTTC.

This chain links TRBV14 with TRBJ1-1, with D maybe TRBD1 (6 bases). Between the trimmed V and J ends, which lost 5 bases and 5 bases, there was a span of 18 bases. Germline V gene lookup returns CDR1 SGHDN and CDR2 FVKESK. The length of the CDR3 is 15 residues. CDR3 sequence: CASSIRTGAHTEAFF. As DNA, the CDR3 is TGTGCCAGCAGCATAAGGACGGGGGCGCATACTGAAGCTTTCTTT.